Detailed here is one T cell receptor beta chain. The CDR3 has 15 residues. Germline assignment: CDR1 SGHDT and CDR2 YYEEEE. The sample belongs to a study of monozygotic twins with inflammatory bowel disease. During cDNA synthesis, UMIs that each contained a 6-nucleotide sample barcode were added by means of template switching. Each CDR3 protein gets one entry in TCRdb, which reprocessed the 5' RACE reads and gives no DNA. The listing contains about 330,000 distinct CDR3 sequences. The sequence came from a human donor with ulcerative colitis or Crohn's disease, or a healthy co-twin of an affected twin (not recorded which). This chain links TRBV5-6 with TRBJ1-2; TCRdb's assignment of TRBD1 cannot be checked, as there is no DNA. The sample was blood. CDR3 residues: CASSSAIVPLGGYTF. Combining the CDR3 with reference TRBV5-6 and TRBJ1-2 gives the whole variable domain DAGVTQSPTHLIKTRGQQVTLRCSPKSGHDTVSWYQQALGQGPQFIFQYYEEEERQRGNFPDRFSGHQFPNYSSELNVNALLLGDSALYLCASSSAIVPLGGYTFGSGTRLTVV.